This entry lists 28 T cell receptor beta chains sequenced from one sample in a study of blood T cell repertoires in COVID-19. Only in-frame clones appear in the TCRdb table, and some are missing; sequencing was by immunoSEQ multiplex PCR. The profile shows 200,000 or so clones, over 70% of them singletons. Sequencing was carried out using PBMCs or T cells enriched from blood (not recorded which). These receptors all stem from a woman in her thirties who had been exposed to COVID-19.

The chain links TRBV19 to TRBJ1-5, with D maybe TRBD1 (5 bases). V was trimmed by 7 bases and J by 11 bases, leaving 12 bases between them. Germline V gives CDR1 LNHDA, CDR2 SQIVND (reference sequence). The CDR3 runs 11 residues. The CDR3 coding sequence is TGTGCCAGTACGAACGGGGGGGCCCAGCATTTT. Protein: CASTNGGAQHF. The full variable domain, its missing parts supplied by reference TRBV19 and TRBJ1-5, is DGGITQSPKYLFRKEGQNVTLSCEQNLNHDAMYWYRQDPGQGLRLIYYSQIVNDFQKGDIAEGYSVSREKKESFPLTVTSAQKNPTAFYLCASTNGGAQHFGDGTRLSIL.

The CDR3 is CASSLLGQVHQETQYF. For the CDR3, the DNA is TGTGCCAGCAGCTTGTTGGGGCAGGTACACCAAGAGACCCAGTACTTC. V is TRBV5-6 and J is TRBJ2-5, with D possibly matching TRBD1 (5 bases). Germline V gene sequence: CDR1 SGHDT, CDR2 YYEEEE. V lost 1 base and J lost 0, with 13 bases in between. This CDR3 contains 16 residues.

This chain joins TRBV10-1 and TRBJ1-5; D might be TRBD1 (5 bases). The CDR3 has 13 residues. Germline assignment: CDR1 WNHNN and CDR2 SYGVQD (reference sequence). Trimming took 6 bases from V and 6 from J, leaving 12 bases between them. The CDR3 sequence: CASSPTGTQPQHF. The CDR3 DNA reads as TGCGCCAGCAGCCCTACAGGAACTCAGCCCCAGCATTTT.

The chain joins TRBV11-3 to TRBJ1-1, with D uncertain. Germline loops: CDR1 SGHNT, CDR2 YENEEA. This CDR3 has 13 amino acids. V was shortened by 5 bases and J by 1 base, with 8 bases between the two germline ends. In DNA, the CDR3 is TGTGCCAGCAGCCCGAAGAGGAACACTGAAGCTTTCTTT. It encodes CASSPKRNTEAFF.

V and J are TRBV19 and TRBJ1-1; no firm D call. From germline, CDR1 is LNHDA and CDR2 SQIVND (reference sequence). The CDR3 is 13 amino acids. Trimming took 6 bases from V and 5 from J, leaving 13 bases between them. This chain's CDR3 is CASSPSGMTEAFF. In DNA, the CDR3 is TGTGCCAGTAGCCCTAGTGGAATGACTGAAGCTTTCTTT.

This chain connects TRBV25-1 to TRBJ1-1, with D possibly being TRBD1 (5 bases). V was cut by 2 bases and J by 0 bases, with 13 bases left in between. The CDR3 consists of 16 residues. The germline V gene has CDR1 MGHDK and CDR2 SYGVNS. CDR3 DNA: TGTGCCAGCAGTGAAACAGGAAGACGCCTGAACACTGAAGCTTTCTTT. Its protein product is CASSETGRRLNTEAFF. The entire variable domain, with the rest obtained from reference TRBV25-1 and TRBJ1-1, is as follows: EADIYQTPRYLVIGTGKKITLECSQTMGHDKMYWYQQDPGMELHLIHYSYGVNSTEKGDLSSESTVSRIRTEHFPLTLESARPSHTSQYLCASSETGRRLNTEAFFGQGTRLTVV.

The chain joins TRBV18 to TRBJ1-4; D is uncertain. Trimming took off 4 bases at V and 4 bases at J, with 7 bases between the two ends. CDR3 length: 13 amino acids. Looked up from germline, CDR1 is KGHSH and CDR2 is LQKENI. As DNA, the CDR3 is TGTGCCAGCTCACGACAACGTAATGAAAAACTGTTTTTT. Translated, it gives CASSRQRNEKLFF.

The chain uses TRBV6-5 and TRBJ2-1; unclear D gene. This CDR3 has 15 amino acids. Deletions cut 0 bases from V and 10 bases from J, with 16 bases between. Germline V gene lookup returns CDR1 MNHEY and CDR2 SVGAGI. The CDR3 reads CASSYSHTRGGEQFF. The CDR3 region has the DNA TGTGCCAGCAGTTACTCGCATACTCGCGGTGGAGAGCAGTTCTTC.

A remark on this clone: The same CDR3 can be traced to other DNA sequences in this sample. The rearrangement uses TRBV5-1 and TRBJ1-2; 7 nucleotides match TRBD1. The CDR3 contains 13 residues. J gave up 4 bases and V 4 bases, and 4 bases lay outside the gene matches. Germline V gives CDR1 SGHRS, CDR2 YFSETQ. The CDR3 loop is CASSLGQSYGYTF. For the CDR3, the DNA is TGCGCCAGCAGCCTGGGACAGAGCTATGGCTACACCTTC.

The chain uses TRBV6-4 and TRBJ1-2; no clear D gene. Germline V CDR1 and CDR2: MRHNA, SNTAGT. V was clipped by 0 bases and J by 10 bases, with 12 bases between them. CDR3 size: 13 residues. Here the CDR3 reads CASSDSREGSYTF. The CDR3, as DNA: TGTGCCAGCAGTGACTCCAGAGAGGGTTCCTACACCTTC.

The chain uses TRBV10-3 and TRBJ1-1; tentatively, D is TRBD1 (5 bases). The CDR3 consists of 16 residues. The V and J ends lost 2 bases and 1 base respectively, with 14 bases between them. In germline, CDR1 is ENHRY, CDR2 SYGVKD. The DNA of the CDR3 is TGTGCCATCAGTGAGAATGGCCCCAGGGAGAACACTGAAGCTTTCTTT. Residues: CAISENGPRENTEAFF.

The chain carries TRBV12-5 and TRBJ1-3; 9 bases are a match to TRBD1. The CDR3 length is 17 residues. V gave up 6 bases and J gave up 0 bases; unmatched junction bases: 9. Germline assignment: CDR1 LGHNT and CDR2 FRNRAP. CDR3 coding DNA: TGTGCTAGTGGGCACGGGACAGGGAGGCTCTCTGGAAACACCATATATTTT. Encoded protein: CASGHGTGRLSGNTIYF. Complete variable domain (other parts from reference TRBV12-5 and TRBJ1-3): DARVTQTPRHKVTEMGQEVTMRCQPILGHNTVFWYRQTMMQGLELLAYFRNRAPLDDSGMPKDRFSAEMPDATLATLKIQPSEPRDSAVYFCASGHGTGRLSGNTIYFGEGSWLTVV.

The chain joins TRBV3-1 (or the pseudogene TRBV3-2) to TRBJ1-6, with 9 bases aligning to TRBD1. Germline values: CDR1 LGHDT, CDR2 YNNKEL (reference sequence). There are 16 residues in the CDR3. J was trimmed by 10 bases and V by 3 bases; bases with no gene match: 10. The CDR3 coding sequence is TGTGCCAGCAGCCACAACACCGGGACAGGGACATCACCCCTCCACTTT. Translating it yields CASSHNTGTGTSPLHF.

The chain recombines TRBV6-6 with TRBJ2-7; TRBD2 matches at 8 bases. With V trimmed by 0 bases and J by 1 base, 5 bases remained unmatched. The CDR3 has 16 amino acids. Germline CDR1 and CDR2: MNHNY and SVGAGI (reference sequence). The CDR3: CASSYSTGGRSYEQYF. CDR3 coding DNA: TGTGCCAGCAGTTACTCGACGGGGGGGCGATCCTACGAGCAGTACTTC.

The chain joins TRBV11-2 to TRBJ2-3; 7 bases align to TRBD2. The J segment lost 2 bases and the V segment lost 0 bases, leaving 8 bases of the junction unmatched. This CDR3 spans 17 amino acids. Per the germline V gene, CDR1 is SGHAT and CDR2 is FQNNGV. CDR3 DNA sequence: TGTGCCAGCAGCTTAGATCGGCGTCTAGCGGACACAGATACGCAGTATTTT. Residues: CASSLDRRLADTDTQYF.

The V gene is TRBV28, the J gene TRBJ2-7; D not resolved. V shed 5 bases and J shed 1 base, with 12 bases lying between them. Germline-derived CDR1 and CDR2 are MDHEN and SYDVKM. The CDR3 length is 14 residues. CDR3 sequence reads: CASSKLAVSYEQYF. DNA for the CDR3: TGTGCCAGCAGTAAATTAGCCGTTTCCTACGAGCAGTACTTC.

The chain couples TRBV2 to TRBJ2-1; 7 nucleotides match TRBD1. Germline V CDR1 and CDR2: SNHLY, FYNNEI. This CDR3 is built from 12 residues. Trimming removed 6 bases from V and 7 bases from J; junction bases left unmatched: 3. This CDR3 reads CASRQGWNEQFF. CDR3 coding DNA: TGTGCCAGCAGACAGGGGTGGAATGAGCAGTTCTTC.

The rearrangement uses TRBV6-1 and TRBJ1-3; D not certain. The CDR3 consists of 16 residues. CDR1 and CDR2 (germline): MNHNS, SASEGT. Trimming took 0 bases from V and 2 from J, leaving 11 bases between them. The CDR3 reads CASSEAMGSTGNTIYF. The CDR3 DNA sequence: TGTGCCAGCAGTGAAGCTATGGGGAGCACTGGAAACACCATATATTTT.

V and J are TRBV3-1 (or the pseudogene TRBV3-2) and TRBJ2-1; 9 positions match TRBD2. Germline CDR1 reads LGHDT; CDR2 reads YNNKEL (reference sequence). The CDR3 sequence is 18 residues long. Losses at the gene ends were 0 bases for V and 4 bases for J; bases not matched to a gene: 10. The CDR3 coding sequence is TGTGCCAGCAGCCAAGAAGGGACCCTAGCGGGGCTATACAATGAGCAGTTCTTC. Its protein is CASSQEGTLAGLYNEQFF.

The J gene is TRBJ2-5, the V gene TRBV6-2 or TRBV6-3; weak D call: TRBD1 (6 bases). The CDR3 spans 15 residues. Trimming shortened V by 4 bases and J by 2 bases, and 14 bases separated the two germline ends. Germline CDR1 and CDR2: MNHEY and SVGEGT. The CDR3 here is CASSFRPGQQETQYF. The CDR3 coding sequence is TGTGCCAGCAGTTTCCGCCCGGGACAACAAGAGACCCAGTACTTC.

The chain links TRBV7-2 to TRBJ1-1; possible D gene TRBD1, 6 bases. The CDR3 extends over 14 amino acids. V shed 3 bases and J shed 1 base, with 9 bases lying between them. In germline, CDR1 is SGHTA, CDR2 FQGNSA. The CDR3 reads CASSFRGRNTEAFF. The CDR3 nucleotides read TGTGCCAGCAGCTTCAGGGGAAGGAACACTGAAGCTTTCTTT. The whole variable domain, filled in from reference TRBV7-2 and TRBJ1-1, reads GAGVSQSPSNKVTEKGKDVELRCDPISGHTALYWYRQSLGQGLEFLIYFQGNSAPDKSGLPSDRFSAERTGGSVSTLTIQRTQQEDSAVYLCASSFRGRNTEAFFGQGTRLTVV.

This clone was detected once. This chain connects TRBV18 to TRBJ2-3, with TRBD1 identical over 9 bases. With V trimmed by 3 bases and J by 3 bases, 4 bases remained unmatched. Germline values: CDR1 KGHSH, CDR2 LQKENI. This CDR3 comprises 15 residues. This chain's CDR3 is CASSPGTGWTDTQYF. The CDR3 region has the DNA TGTGCCAGCTCACCCGGGACAGGGTGGACAGATACGCAGTATTTT.

The genes are TRBV7-2 and TRBJ2-1, with TRBD1 matching over 9 bases. J lost 4 bases, V lost 5 bases, and 9 bases had no gene match. The CDR3 loop spans 16 amino acids. From germline, CDR1 is SGHTA and CDR2 FQGNSA. Here the CDR3 DNA reads TGTGCCAGCAGCGCTACAGGGGGCCGACCTTACAATGAGCAGTTCTTC. Its protein product is CASSATGGRPYNEQFF. The whole variable domain, remainder taken from reference TRBV7-2 and TRBJ2-1, is GAGVSQSPSNKVTEKGKDVELRCDPISGHTALYWYRQSLGQGLEFLIYFQGNSAPDKSGLPSDRFSAERTGGSVSTLTIQRTQQEDSAVYLCASSATGGRPYNEQFFGPGTRLTVL.

V and J are TRBV3-1 (or the pseudogene TRBV3-2) and TRBJ2-4; 14 bases line up with TRBD2. Germline lookup yields CDR1 LGHDT and CDR2 YNNKEL (reference sequence). The J segment lost 0 bases and the V segment lost 6 bases, leaving 7 bases of the junction unmatched. This CDR3 has 18 residues. CDR3 nucleotide sequence: TGTGCCAGCAGGGACGGACTAGCGGGAGGAATAGCCAAAAACATTCAGTACTTC. Its protein product is CASRDGLAGGIAKNIQYF.

This chain links TRBV27 with TRBJ1-2; TRBD1 is a possible D gene (6 bases). V gave up 7 bases and J gave up 4 bases, with 19 bases separating them. In germline, CDR1 is MNHEY, CDR2 SMNVEV (reference sequence). CDR3 length: 15 amino acids. CDR3 protein: CASTPLIRGSYGYTF. CDR3 nucleotide sequence: TGTGCCAGCACCCCTCTTATCAGGGGATCCTATGGCTACACCTTC.

This clone was counted once. This chain joins TRBV10-3 and TRBJ1-4; no reliable D call. Germline V gene sequence: CDR1 ENHRY, CDR2 SYGVKD. The CDR3 length is 15 residues. The germline V and J ends were trimmed by 0 bases and 7 bases, with 12 bases remaining between them. The DNA of the CDR3 is TGTGCCATCAGTGAGTCGAGAGGCGGTCGTGAAAAACTGTTTTTT. It yields the protein CAISESRGGREKLFF.

V usage is TRBV4-1 and J usage is TRBJ1-2, with a weak D call TRBD1 (5 bases). The CDR3 extends over 15 amino acids. Per germline, CDR1 MGHRA and CDR2 YSYEKL. Between the trimmed V and J ends, which lost 3 bases and 2 bases, there was a span of 13 bases. As DNA, the CDR3 is TGCGCCAGCAGCCAGGGAGGGGCAAAGAACTATGGCTACACCTTC. It specifies CASSQGGAKNYGYTF.

The chain recombines TRBV9 with TRBJ2-1, with a possible D match to TRBD1 (5 bases). The V gene lost 3 bases and the J gene lost 5 bases, with 15 bases spanning the gap. Germline loops: CDR1 SGDLS, CDR2 YYNGEE. The CDR3 loop spans 15 amino acids. The CDR3 sequence: CASSATAIHNNEQFF. CDR3 in DNA: TGTGCCAGCAGCGCGACAGCGATCCACAACAATGAGCAGTTCTTC.